The clone carrying this T cell receptor beta chain was counted only a few times. This sample stems from a study of T cell responses to AZD1222 COVID-19 vaccine. Germline-derived CDR1 and CDR2 are MNHEY and SVGAGI. The V end was cut by 6 bases, the J end by 0 bases, with 5 bases between. The CDR3 sequence is 12 residues long. Assay used: immunoSEQ multiplex PCR; TCRdb lists only in-frame clones, some missing. The sample has 75,000 to 100,000 clones; 88% are singletons. Sequenced here: peripheral blood, sampled on day 0 of MenACWY control vaccination. The source is an adult in good health. The chain couples TRBV6-5 to TRBJ1-1; no reliable D call. Here the CDR3 DNA reads TGTGCCAGCAGGGCCGTGAACACTGAAGCTTTCTTT. Residues: CASRAVNTEAFF.